A single sample gave rise to the 23 T cell receptor beta chains below, sequenced in a study of early T cells in non-severe SARS-CoV-2 infection. From the 5' RACE reads, TCRdb called clonotypes with MiXCR, one entry per CDR3 protein. Of around 94,000 distinct CDR3 sequences listed, 13% are singletons. The sequenced sample was whole blood. All receptors derive from an adult who was a healthcare worker with PCR-confirmed SARS-CoV-2 infection or an uninfected control (not recorded which).

The rearrangement uses TRBV28 and TRBJ2-1; TRBD2 might be the D (6 bases). V was clipped by 11 bases and J by 2 bases, with 10 bases between them. Germline assignment: CDR1 MDHEN and CDR2 SYDVKM. This CDR3 comprises 12 residues. The CDR3 sequence is CAGAGPYNEQFF. DNA for the CDR3: TGTGCCGGAGCGGGTCCCTACAATGAGCAGTTCTTC.

This clonotype occurred a few times. The chain combines TRBV27 with TRBJ2-2; D unclear. Germline CDR1 reads MNHEY; CDR2 reads SMNVEV (reference sequence). The CDR3 is 14 amino acids. V was pared by 6 bases and J by 1 base, with 9 bases between. As DNA, the CDR3 is TGTGCCAGCAGCCCAAGCTGGAACACCGGGGAGCTGTTTTTT. This translates into CASSPSWNTGELFF.

The chain is built from TRBV5-1 and TRBJ2-2; D might be TRBD1 or TRBD2, each matching 5 bases. Per the germline V gene, CDR1 is SGHRS and CDR2 is YFSETQ. Trimming pared 6 bases from V and 7 bases from J, leaving 13 bases between. This CDR3 contains 13 residues. The CDR3 here is CASTPGAFGELFF. CDR3 nucleotide sequence: TGCGCCAGCACCCCCGGGGCGTTCGGGGAGCTGTTTTTT.

The CDR3 region is CASSQEERAYEQYF. The CDR3, as DNA: TGTGCCAGCAGCCAAGAGGAGCGGGCCTACGAGCAGTACTTC. The V and J genes are TRBV3-1 and TRBJ2-7; a possible D gene is TRBD2 (6 bases). The CDR3 loop spans 14 amino acids. Germline assignment: CDR1 LGHDT and CDR2 YNNKEL (reference sequence). Trimming stripped 0 bases from V and 2 bases from J, with 8 bases between.

Of note for this clonotype: Relative to the germline gene, one junction end is altered; a read error may explain this. The V call is TRBV9, the J call TRBJ1-2; TRBD1 might be the D (5 bases). Looked up from germline, CDR1 is SGDLS and CDR2 is YYNGEE. The CDR3 is 15 amino acids. The CDR3 nucleotides read TGTACCAGCAGCGCGCATACAGGTCCTAACTATGGCTACACCTTC. As protein: CTSSAHTGPNYGYTF.

The chain links TRBV14 to TRBJ2-5; unclear D gene. The germline gives CDR1 SGHDN, CDR2 FVKESK. Trimming took 5 bases from V and 3 from J, leaving 13 bases between them. CDR3 size: 14 residues. Written as DNA, the CDR3 is TGTGCCAGCAGCGAATGGTCCATAGAAGAGACCCAGTACTTC. Its protein is CASSEWSIEETQYF.

This clonotype was recorded a few times. The chain carries TRBV4-1 and TRBJ2-2; the D is unclear. The V and J ends lost 0 bases and 4 bases respectively, with 24 bases between them. Germline V gene sequence: CDR1 MGHRA, CDR2 YSYEKL. The CDR3 length is 20 residues. The chain's CDR3 is CASSQDESFAAYSSTGELFF. In DNA, the CDR3 is TGCGCCAGCAGCCAAGACGAGAGTTTTGCAGCCTACTCGAGCACCGGGGAGCTGTTTTTT.

This chain links TRBV24-1 with TRBJ2-3; a weak D match, TRBD1 (6 bases). CDR3 size: 16 residues. CDR1 and CDR2 (germline): KGHDR, SFDVKD. Between the trimmed V and J ends, which lost 1 base and 8 bases, there was a span of 18 bases. The CDR3 bases are TGTGCCACCAGTGATTTTCACAGGGCCAACGAAGGTACGCAGTATTTT. Protein product: CATSDFHRANEGTQYF.

The V and J genes are TRBV28 and TRBJ2-1; D might be TRBD2 (6 bases). V shed 3 bases and J shed 0 bases, with 12 bases lying between them. Germline V lookup: CDR1 MDHEN, CDR2 SYDVKM. This CDR3 spans 16 amino acids. This chain's CDR3 is CASSLASESSYNEQFF. The DNA of the CDR3 is TGTGCCAGCAGTTTGGCTAGCGAGAGCTCCTACAATGAGCAGTTCTTC.

A few counts support this clonotype. This sequence joins TRBV7-9 and TRBJ1-6; D remains ambiguous. The CDR3 consists of 12 residues. Per germline, CDR1 SEHNR and CDR2 FQNEAQ (reference sequence). The V end was cut by 4 bases, the J end by 4 bases, with 2 bases between. The CDR3 bases are TGTGCCAGCAGCTCTTATAATTCACCCCTCCACTTT. Encoded protein: CASSSYNSPLHF.

This clonotype occurred a few times. V usage is TRBV12-3 or TRBV12-4 and J usage is TRBJ2-3; D not resolved. The V and J ends lost 2 bases and 1 base respectively, with 10 bases between them. This CDR3 comprises 15 residues. DNA for the CDR3: TGTGCCAGCAGTTTAAAGGCCACAGGCACAGATACGCAGTATTTT. Encoded protein: CASSLKATGTDTQYF.

A few counts support this clonotype. The chain uses TRBV5-1 and TRBJ2-7, with D possibly matching TRBD2 (5 bases). CDR1 is SGHRS and CDR2 is YFSETQ in the germline V gene. Trimming removed 3 bases at V and 6 bases at J, with 13 bases between. The CDR3 extends over 13 amino acids. The chain's CDR3 is CASSSEGPLEQYF. The CDR3 nucleotides read TGCGCCAGCAGCTCCGAGGGTCCCCTCGAGCAGTACTTC.

The table lists this clonotype with many counts. The chain has TRBV12-3 or TRBV12-4 and TRBJ1-5; TRBD1 agrees at 9 bases. J was trimmed by 9 bases and V by 4 bases; bases with no gene match: 7. This CDR3 comprises 14 residues. CDR3 nucleotide sequence: TGTGCCAGCAGTTGGACAGGGGCCCAGGGGCCCCAGCATTTT. As protein: CASSWTGAQGPQHF.

This clonotype was counted a few times. The chain carries TRBV12-3 or TRBV12-4 and TRBJ2-4; D perhaps matches TRBD1 (5 bases). This CDR3 has 13 residues. V lost 3 bases, J lost 8 bases, and 11 bases lay in between. CDR3 bases: TGTGCCAGCAGTTTTAGCAGGGTGGACATTCAGTACTTC. Translating it yields CASSFSRVDIQYF.

Of note for this clonotype: It is unclear where the CDR3 begins or ends on the DNA, so no DNA is shown, and the CDR3 is as TCRdb lists it. The gene calls are TRBV12-3 or TRBV12-4 and TRBJ1-3; TRBD1 is the table's D call and was not checked against the DNA. The CDR3 is made up of 16 amino acids, end residues included. The CDR3 loop is CASSLFGAGSENTIYF.

This clonotype showed up just a few times. The rearrangement uses TRBV2 and TRBJ2-1; D is ambiguous. Trimming shortened V by 8 bases and J by 2 bases, and 7 bases separated the two germline ends. The CDR3 length is 12 residues. The germline gives CDR1 SNHLY, CDR2 FYNNEI. CDR3 sequence reads: CASGPTYNEQFF. In DNA form, the CDR3 reads TGTGCCAGCGGCCCGACCTACAATGAGCAGTTCTTC.

This clonotype was recorded a few times. This chain uses TRBV29-1 with TRBJ2-1, with D possibly TRBD2 on 6 matching bases. The CDR3 runs 15 residues. V was clipped by 3 bases and J by 2 bases, with 14 bases between them. CDR1 SQVTM and CDR2 ANQGSEA come from the germline V gene. CDR3: CSVERRDLTYNEQFF. The CDR3 nucleotides read TGCAGCGTTGAGAGGCGGGACCTGACCTACAATGAGCAGTTCTTC.

In this sample, this clonotype turned up a few times. The chain links TRBV12-3 or TRBV12-4 to TRBJ2-1; D unresolved. Deletions cut 3 bases from V and 8 bases from J, with 11 bases between. The CDR3 is made up of 13 amino acids. As DNA, the CDR3 is TGTGCCAGCAGTTTCGTCGTGGGCCATGAGCAGTTCTTC. This translates into CASSFVVGHEQFF.

J is TRBJ2-1 and V is TRBV27; the match to TRBD2 covers 12 bases. CDR3 length equals 13 residues. Unmatched junction bases numbered 5, after V lost 9 bases and J lost 8 bases. Germline lookup yields CDR1 MNHEY and CDR2 SMNVEV (reference sequence). As DNA, the CDR3 is TGTGCCAGTTCTAGCGGGAGGGTGGATGAGCAGTTCTTC. This sequence encodes CASSSGRVDEQFF.

The chain joins TRBV10-1 to TRBJ2-3; no firm D call. There are 13 residues in the CDR3. Germline V gives CDR1 WNHNN, CDR2 SYGVQD (reference sequence). The V gene lost 3 bases and the J gene lost 1 base, with 5 bases spanning the gap. CDR3 nucleotide sequence: TGCGCCAGCAGTGATGTCGGCACAGATACGCAGTATTTT. The encoded protein is CASSDVGTDTQYF.

This clonotype has more than one count but fewer than ten. The chain uses TRBV28 and TRBJ2-1; D gene unclear. CDR3 length: 13 amino acids. Trimming took 5 bases from V and 4 from J, leaving 9 bases between them. Germline CDR1 and CDR2: MDHEN and SYDVKM. As DNA, the CDR3 is TGTGCCAGCAGTCCCCCTACTTACAATGAGCAGTTCTTC. It specifies CASSPPTYNEQFF. Based on the CDR3 plus reference TRBV28 and TRBJ2-1, the full variable domain is DVKVTQSSRYLVKRTGEKVFLECVQDMDHENMFWYRQDPGLGLRLIYFSYDVKMKEKGDIPEGYSVSREKKERFSLILESASTNQTSMYLCASSPPTYNEQFFGPGTRLTVL.

The chain has TRBV27 and TRBJ2-1; D is ambiguous. In germline, CDR1 is MNHEY, CDR2 SMNVEV (reference sequence). V was pared by 3 bases and J by 4 bases, with 7 bases between. The CDR3 covers 13 residues. CDR3 bases: TGTGCCAGCAGTTTCAGCTTATACAATGAGCAGTTCTTC. It codes for CASSFSLYNEQFF.

This clonotype was found a few times. The CDR3 bases are TGCAGTGGGGAGACGGAGGGGGTCGCCTACGAGCAGTACTTC. It yields the protein CSGETEGVAYEQYF. The V and J genes are TRBV20-1 and TRBJ2-7; the D call may be TRBD1 or TRBD2 (6 bases each). The germline CDR1 and CDR2 sequences are DFQATT and SNEGSKA (reference sequence). V gave up 7 bases and J gave up 2 bases, with 18 bases separating them. There are 14 residues in the CDR3.